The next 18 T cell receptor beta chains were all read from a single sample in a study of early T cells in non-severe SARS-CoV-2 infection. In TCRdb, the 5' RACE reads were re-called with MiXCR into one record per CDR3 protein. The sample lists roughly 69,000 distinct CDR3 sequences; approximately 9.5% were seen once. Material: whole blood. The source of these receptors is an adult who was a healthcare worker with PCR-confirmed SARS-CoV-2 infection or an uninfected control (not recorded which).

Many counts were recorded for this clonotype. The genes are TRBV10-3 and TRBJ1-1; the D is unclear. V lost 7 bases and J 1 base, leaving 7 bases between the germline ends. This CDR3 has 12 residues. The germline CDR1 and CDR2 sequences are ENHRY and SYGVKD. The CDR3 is CAIKEGNTEAFF. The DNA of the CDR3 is TGTGCCATCAAGGAGGGGAACACTGAAGCTTTCTTT.

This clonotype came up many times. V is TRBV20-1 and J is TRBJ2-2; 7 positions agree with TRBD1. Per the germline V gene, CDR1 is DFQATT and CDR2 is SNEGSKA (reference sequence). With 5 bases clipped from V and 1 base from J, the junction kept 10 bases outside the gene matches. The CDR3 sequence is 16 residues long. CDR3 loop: CSALRQGPKNTGELFF. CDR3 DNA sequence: TGCAGTGCTTTGAGACAGGGACCGAAGAACACCGGGGAGCTGTTTTTT.

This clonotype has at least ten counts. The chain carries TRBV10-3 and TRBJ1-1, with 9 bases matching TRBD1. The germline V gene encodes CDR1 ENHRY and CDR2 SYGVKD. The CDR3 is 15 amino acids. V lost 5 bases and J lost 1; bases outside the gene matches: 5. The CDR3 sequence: CAISTPGQGNTEAFF. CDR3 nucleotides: TGTGCCATCAGTACACCGGGACAGGGGAACACTGAAGCTTTCTTT.

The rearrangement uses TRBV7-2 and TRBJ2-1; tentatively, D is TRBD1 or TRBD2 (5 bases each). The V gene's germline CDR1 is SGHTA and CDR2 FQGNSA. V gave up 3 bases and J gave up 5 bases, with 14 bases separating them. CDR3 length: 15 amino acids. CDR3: CASSLSPGRNNEQFF. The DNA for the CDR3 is TGTGCCAGCAGCTTGAGTCCGGGACGAAACAATGAGCAGTTCTTC.

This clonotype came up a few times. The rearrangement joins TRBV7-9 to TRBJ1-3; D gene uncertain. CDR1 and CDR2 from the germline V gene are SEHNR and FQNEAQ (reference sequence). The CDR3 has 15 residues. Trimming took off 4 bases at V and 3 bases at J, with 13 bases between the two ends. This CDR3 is CASSSSGSFGNTIYF. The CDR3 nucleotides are TGTGCCAGCAGCTCCTCAGGTTCTTTTGGAAACACCATATATTTT.

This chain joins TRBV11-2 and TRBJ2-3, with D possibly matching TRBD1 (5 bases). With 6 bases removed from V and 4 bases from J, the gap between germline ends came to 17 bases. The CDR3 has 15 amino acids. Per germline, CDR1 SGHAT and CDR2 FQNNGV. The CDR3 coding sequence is TGTGCCAGCAGTTTCACAGGATTTGGGGCAGATACGCAGTATTTT. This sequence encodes CASSFTGFGADTQYF.

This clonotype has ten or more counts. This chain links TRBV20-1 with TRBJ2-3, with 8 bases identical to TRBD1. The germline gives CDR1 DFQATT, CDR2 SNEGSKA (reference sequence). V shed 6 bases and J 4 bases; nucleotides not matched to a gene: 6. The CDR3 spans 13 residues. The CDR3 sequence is CSATGTGADTQYF. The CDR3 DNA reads TGCAGTGCCACCGGGACAGGAGCAGATACGCAGTATTTT.

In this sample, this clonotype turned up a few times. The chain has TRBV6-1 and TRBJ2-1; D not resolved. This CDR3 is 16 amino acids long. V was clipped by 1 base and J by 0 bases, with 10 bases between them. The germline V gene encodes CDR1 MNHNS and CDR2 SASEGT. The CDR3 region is CASSEEAAYSYNEQFF. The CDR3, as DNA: TGTGCCAGCAGTGAAGAGGCAGCCTACTCCTACAATGAGCAGTTCTTC.

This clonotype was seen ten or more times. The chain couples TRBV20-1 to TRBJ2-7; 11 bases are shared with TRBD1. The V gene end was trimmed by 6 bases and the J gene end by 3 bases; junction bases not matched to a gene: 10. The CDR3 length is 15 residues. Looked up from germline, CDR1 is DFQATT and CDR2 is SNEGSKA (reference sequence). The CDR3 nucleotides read TGCAGTGCCCTATCCGGGACAGGGGGTATCTACGAGCAGTACTTC. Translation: CSALSGTGGIYEQYF.

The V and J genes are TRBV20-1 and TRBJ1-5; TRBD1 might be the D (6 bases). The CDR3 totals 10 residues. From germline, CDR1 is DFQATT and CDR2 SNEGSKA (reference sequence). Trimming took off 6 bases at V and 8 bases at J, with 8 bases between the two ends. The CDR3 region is CSAGDKPQHF. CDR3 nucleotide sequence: TGCAGTGCCGGGGACAAGCCCCAGCATTTT.

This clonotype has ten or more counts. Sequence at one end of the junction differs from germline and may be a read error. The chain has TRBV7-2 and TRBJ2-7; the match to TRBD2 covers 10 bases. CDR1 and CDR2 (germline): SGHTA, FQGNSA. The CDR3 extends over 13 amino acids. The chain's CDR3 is CASSLGSGGAHCF. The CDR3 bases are TGTGCCAGCAGCTTGGGCAGCGGGGGGGCCCATTGCTTC.

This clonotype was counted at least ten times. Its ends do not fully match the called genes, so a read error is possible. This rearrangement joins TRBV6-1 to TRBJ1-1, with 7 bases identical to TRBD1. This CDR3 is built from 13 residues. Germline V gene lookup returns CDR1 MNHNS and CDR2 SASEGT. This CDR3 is CASSHRGSHEVFF. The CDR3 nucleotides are TGTGCCAGCAGTCACAGGGGTTCACACGAAGTTTTCTTT.

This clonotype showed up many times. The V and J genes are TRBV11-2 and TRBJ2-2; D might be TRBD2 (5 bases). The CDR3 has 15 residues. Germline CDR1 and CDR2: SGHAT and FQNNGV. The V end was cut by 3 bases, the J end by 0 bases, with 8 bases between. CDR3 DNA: TGTGCCAGCAGCTTGGGAGCAGCGAACACCGGGGAGCTGTTTTTT. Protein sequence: CASSLGAANTGELFF.

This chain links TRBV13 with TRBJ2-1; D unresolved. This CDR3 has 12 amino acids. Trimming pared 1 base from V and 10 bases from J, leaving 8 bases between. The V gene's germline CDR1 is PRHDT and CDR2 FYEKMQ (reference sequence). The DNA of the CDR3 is TGTGCCAGCAGCTTAGAAAATCACGAGCAGTTCTTC. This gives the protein CASSLENHEQFF.

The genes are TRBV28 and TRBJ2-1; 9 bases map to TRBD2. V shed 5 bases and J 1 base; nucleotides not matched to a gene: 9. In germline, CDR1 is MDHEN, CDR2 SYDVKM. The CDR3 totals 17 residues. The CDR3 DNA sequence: TGTGCCAGCAGTATTTTTAGCGGGAGTGGATCCTACAATGAGCAGTTCTTC. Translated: CASSIFSGSGSYNEQFF.

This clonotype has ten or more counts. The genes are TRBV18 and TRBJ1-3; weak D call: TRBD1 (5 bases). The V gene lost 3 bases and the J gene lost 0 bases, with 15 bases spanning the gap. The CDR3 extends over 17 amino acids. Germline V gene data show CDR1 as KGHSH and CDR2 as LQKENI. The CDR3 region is CASSPGDAGSSGNTIYF. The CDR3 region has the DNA TGTGCCAGCTCACCTGGGGACGCGGGATCCTCTGGAAACACCATATATTTT.

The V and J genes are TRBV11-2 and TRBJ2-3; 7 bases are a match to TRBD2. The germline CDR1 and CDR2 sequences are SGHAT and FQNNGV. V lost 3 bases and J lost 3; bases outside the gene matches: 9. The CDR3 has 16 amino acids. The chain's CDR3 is CASSFSWGGGTDTQYF. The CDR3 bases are TGTGCCAGCAGCTTCTCCTGGGGCGGGGGAACAGATACGCAGTATTTT.

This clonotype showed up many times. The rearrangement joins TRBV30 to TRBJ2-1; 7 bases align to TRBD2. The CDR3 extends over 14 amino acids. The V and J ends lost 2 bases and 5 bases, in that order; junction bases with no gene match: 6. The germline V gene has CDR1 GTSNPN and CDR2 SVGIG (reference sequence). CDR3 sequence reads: CAWSMMGGDNEQFF. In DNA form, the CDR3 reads TGTGCCTGGAGTATGATGGGAGGGGACAATGAGCAGTTCTTC.